The 32 T cell receptor beta chains presented below share a single source sample, sequenced in a study of beta chain features in type 1 diabetes. Reverse transcription of all isolated RNA meant that expressed TCRB transcripts were sequenced. Sequencing used immunoSEQ multiplex PCR; TCRdb keeps in-frame clones, though not all of them. The sample lists approximately 60,000 clones, roughly three fifths occurring once. Sequencing input: Tregs from blood. The source is a woman between 18 and 29 years old in good health.

The chain employs TRBV30 and TRBJ1-2; 7 bases are shared with TRBD1. Per germline, CDR1 GTSNPN and CDR2 SVGIG (reference sequence). There are 16 residues in the CDR3. J gave up 5 bases and V 8 bases, and 20 bases lay outside the gene matches. This CDR3 reads CAGTRDRRHESYGYTF. The DNA of the CDR3 is TGTGCCGGCACCCGGGACAGACGACATGAATCGTATGGCTACACCTTC.

This chain links TRBV6-6 with TRBJ2-3; D is unclear. This CDR3 has 12 amino acids. V lost 5 bases, J lost 3 bases, and 6 bases lay in between. Germline CDR1 and CDR2: MNHNY and SVGAGI (reference sequence). The CDR3 here is CASSQTTDTQYF. CDR3 nucleotides: TGTGCCAGCAGTCAGACTACAGATACGCAGTATTTT.

This rearrangement joins TRBV5-1 to TRBJ2-5, with 8 bases lining up with TRBD1. The DNA end favors TRBJ2-7, so the J call may be wrong. CDR1 SGHRS and CDR2 YFSETQ come from the germline V gene. This CDR3 has 15 amino acids. CDR3 sequence (DNA): TGCGCCAGCAGCGTGCAGACAGGGGCGGTTTACGAGCAGTACTTC. It specifies CASSVQTGAVYEQYF.

In its sample, this clone was seen a few times. V usage is TRBV2 and J usage is TRBJ2-2; the D gene is possibly TRBD1 (6 bases). This CDR3 has 14 residues. V was clipped by 5 bases and J by 4 bases, with 11 bases between them. CDR1 and CDR2 from the germline V gene are SNHLY and FYNNEI. CDR3 sequence reads: CASSLQGFTGELFF. As DNA, the CDR3 is TGTGCCAGCAGTCTACAGGGTTTCACCGGGGAGCTGTTTTTT. Full variable domain (missing parts from reference TRBV2 and TRBJ2-2): EPEVTQTPSHQVTQMGQEVILRCVPISNHLYFYWYRQILGQKVEFLVSFYNNEISEKSEIFDDQFSVERPDGSNFTLKIRSTKLEDSAMYFCASSLQGFTGELFFGEGSRLTVL.

This chain connects TRBV7-9 to TRBJ2-1; 7 bases are a match to TRBD2. Trimming at V came to 2 bases and at J to 2 bases, leaving 9 bases not matched to a gene. CDR3 length: 17 amino acids. Germline CDR1 reads SEHNR; CDR2 reads FQNEAQ (reference sequence). CDR3 in amino acids: CASSLSAGLQTYNEQFF. In nucleotides, the CDR3 is TGTGCCAGCAGCTTATCAGCGGGACTTCAAACCTACAATGAGCAGTTCTTC.

The chain has TRBV5-1 and TRBJ2-3; 14 nucleotides match TRBD2. The CDR3 loop spans 16 amino acids. V lost 2 bases, J lost 5 bases, and 4 bases stayed unmatched. Germline V lookup: CDR1 SGHRS, CDR2 YFSETQ. The CDR3, as DNA: TGCGCCAGCAGCTTAGGACTAGCGGGAGGAATAGATACGCAGTATTTT. Protein sequence: CASSLGLAGGIDTQYF.

This clone was observed once. This chain joins TRBV7-2 and TRBJ2-7; TRBD2 agrees at 9 bases. From germline, CDR1 is SGHTA and CDR2 FQGNSA. This CDR3 region has 15 residues. With V trimmed by 2 bases and J by 7 bases, 9 bases remained unmatched. CDR3 residues: CASSLLAGPPTEQYF. DNA of the CDR3: TGTGCCAGCAGCTTACTAGCGGGGCCGCCTACTGAGCAGTACTTC. Filled out from reference TRBV7-2 and TRBJ2-7, the complete variable domain reads GAGVSQSPSNKVTEKGKDVELRCDPISGHTALYWYRQSLGQGLEFLIYFQGNSAPDKSGLPSDRFSAERTGGSVSTLTIQRTQQEDSAVYLCASSLLAGPPTEQYFGPGTRLTVT.

This clone was found a few times. This chain links TRBV29-1 with TRBJ2-5, with a possible D match to TRBD1 (6 bases). CDR1 and CDR2 (germline): SQVTM, ANQGSEA. The length of the CDR3 is 14 residues. Trimming pared 6 bases from V and 4 bases from J, leaving 18 bases between. DNA of the CDR3: TGCAGCGTCGGCCCGCGACAGGTGGGAGAGACCCAGTACTTC. Translated, it gives CSVGPRQVGETQYF.

This clone has more than one count but fewer than ten. CDR3: CASSFLTGELFF. In DNA form, the CDR3 reads TGTGCCAGCAGCTTTCTCACCGGGGAGCTGTTTTTT. The rearrangement uses TRBV7-2 and TRBJ2-2; D gene unclear. CDR3 length equals 12 residues. The V gene lost 3 bases and the J gene lost 4 bases, with 3 bases spanning the gap. Germline CDR1 is SGHTA and CDR2 is FQGNSA.

This clone has only a few counts. The chain uses TRBV6-6 and TRBJ1-1; D gene uncertain. Germline V CDR1 and CDR2: MNHNY, SVGAGI (reference sequence). Trimming removed 4 bases at V and 4 bases at J, with 13 bases between. CDR3 length: 14 residues. CDR3 residues: CASSWLDYGTEAFF. The CDR3 DNA reads as TGTGCCAGCAGTTGGCTGGACTATGGCACTGAAGCTTTCTTT.

This clone was counted at least ten times. The chain combines TRBV7-9 with TRBJ1-4, with TRBD1 matching 7 bases. CDR1 SEHNR and CDR2 FQNEAQ come from the germline V gene (reference sequence). The CDR3 length is 16 residues. The trim removed 0 bases at V and 6 bases at J, leaving 7 bases unmatched. CDR3 in amino acids: CASSLAGGQRHEKLFF. CDR3 bases: TGTGCCAGCAGCTTAGCGGGGGGACAGCGACATGAAAAACTGTTTTTT. The complete variable domain, with remaining parts taken from reference TRBV7-9 and TRBJ1-4, reads DTGVSQNPRHKITKRGQNVTFRCDPISEHNRLYWYRQTLGQGPEFLTYFQNEAQLEKSRLLSDRFSAERPKGSFSTLEIQRTEQGDSAMYLCASSLAGGQRHEKLFFGSGTQLSVL.

V and J are TRBV19 and TRBJ1-2; D gene uncertain. CDR1 is LNHDA, CDR2 SQIVND, per germline (reference sequence). V was clipped by 0 bases and J by 8 bases, with 13 bases between them. The length of the CDR3 is 14 residues. CDR3 sequence reads: CASSIEGLGRGYTF. As DNA, the CDR3 is TGTGCCAGTAGTATAGAAGGTCTTGGGAGGGGCTACACCTTC.

The CDR3 DNA follows: TGTGCCAGCAGGAAGGACAGGTCTGACGGCTACACCTTC. Amino acid sequence: CASRKDRSDGYTF. The chain recombines TRBV2 with TRBJ1-2; TRBD1 matches at 7 bases. From germline, CDR1 is SNHLY and CDR2 FYNNEI. J gave up 8 bases and V 6 bases, and 9 bases lay outside the gene matches. The CDR3 has 13 amino acids.

This clone was found a few times. The rearrangement uses TRBV29-1 and TRBJ2-1; 7 bases fit TRBD2. CDR3 length: 15 amino acids. J was trimmed by 6 bases and V by 6 bases; bases with no gene match: 14. Germline V lookup: CDR1 SQVTM, CDR2 ANQGSEA. CDR3 sequence (DNA): TGCAGCGTGCTGGGGGGGATCTTGAAGGGCAATGAGCAGTTCTTC. This sequence encodes CSVLGGILKGNEQFF.

This clone was seen a handful of times. The genes are TRBV2 and TRBJ2-5; 14 nucleotides match TRBD2. The CDR3 runs to 15 residues. The ends lost 3 bases at V and 3 bases at J; junction bases unmatched: 0. Looked up from germline, CDR1 is SNHLY and CDR2 is FYNNEI. CDR3 residues: CASSEGLAGEETQYF. The CDR3 DNA reads TGTGCCAGCAGTGAGGGACTAGCGGGAGAAGAGACCCAGTACTTC.

This clone came up a few times. The rearrangement uses TRBV5-1 and TRBJ2-1, with 9 bases identical to TRBD1. V shed 4 bases and J 4 bases; nucleotides not matched to a gene: 3. Germline CDR1 SGHRS, CDR2 YFSETQ. The CDR3 is made up of 14 amino acids. The chain's CDR3 is CASSKGQGYNEQFF. The CDR3 DNA reads TGCGCCAGCAGCAAGGGACAGGGATACAATGAGCAGTTCTTC.

The chain recombines TRBV10-3 with TRBJ2-6, with unresolved D. With 0 bases removed from V and 1 base from J, the gap between germline ends came to 7 bases. The CDR3 runs to 16 residues. The germline CDR1 and CDR2 sequences are ENHRY and SYGVKD. The CDR3 DNA reads TGTGCCATCAGTGAGTCCCCGTTGTCTGGGGCCAACGTCCTGACTTTC. It translates to CAISESPLSGANVLTF.

The chain couples TRBV30 to TRBJ1-2, with D uncertain. The CDR3 extends over 11 amino acids. The germline gives CDR1 GTSNPN, CDR2 SVGIG (reference sequence). Between the trimmed V and J ends, which lost 3 bases and 11 bases, there was a span of 13 bases. The CDR3 DNA reads as TGTGCCTGGAGGACTGACTATCGGTACACCTTC. Encoded protein: CAWRTDYRYTF.

This clone was seen a few times. This rearrangement joins TRBV7-2 to TRBJ2-2, with 13 bases fitting TRBD2. The germline CDR1 and CDR2 sequences are SGHTA and FQGNSA. V was pared by 2 bases and J by 6 bases, with 6 bases of the junction left unmatched. CDR3 size: 17 residues. In nucleotides, the CDR3 is TGTGCCAGCAGCTTACAACTAGCGGGGGGGGCCCCCGGGGAGCTGTTTTTT. This gives the protein CASSLQLAGGAPGELFF.

The chain recombines TRBV19 with TRBJ2-5, with TRBD2 identical over 10 bases. CDR1 and CDR2 from the germline V gene are LNHDA and SQIVND (reference sequence). Germline trimming cut 5 bases from V and 5 bases from J; bases unmatched to any gene: 5. This CDR3 region has 14 residues. CDR3 region: CASSAAGGQETQYF. The CDR3 DNA reads TGTGCCAGTAGTGCAGCGGGAGGGCAGGAGACCCAGTACTTC.

The rearrangement joins TRBV4-3 to TRBJ2-3; perhaps TRBD2 as D (7 bases). The V end was cut by 0 bases, the J end by 4 bases, with 17 bases between. Germline V CDR1 and CDR2: LGHNA, YSLEER. The CDR3 has 17 amino acids. This CDR3 is CASSQDRTGGGADTQYF. The CDR3 nucleotides are TGCGCCAGCAGCCAAGATAGGACGGGGGGCGGGGCAGATACGCAGTATTTT.

This clone was picked up one time. Germline and junction disagree at one end, which may indicate a read error. V is TRBV7-7 and J is TRBJ1-1; D not resolved. Germline V CDR1 and CDR2: SSHAT, FNYEAQ (reference sequence). The CDR3 consists of 13 residues. The DNA for the CDR3 is TGTGCTAGCAGCTTAGCCCAGAACACTGAAGCTTTCTTT. The encoded protein is CASSLAQNTEAFF.

This rearrangement joins TRBV7-9 to TRBJ2-5; possible D gene TRBD1, 5 bases. The J call may be incorrect, as the DNA end agrees better with TRBJ2-7. The CDR3 has 12 residues. Germline CDR1 and CDR2: SEHNR and FQNEAQ (reference sequence). CDR3 nucleotide sequence: TGTGCCAGCAGCTTAGTTGACAGCGAGCAGTACTTC. It yields the protein CASSLVDSEQYF.

The chain is built from TRBV2 and TRBJ2-3; possible D gene TRBD2, 5 bases. The germline V gene has CDR1 SNHLY and CDR2 FYNNEI. V dropped 7 bases and J dropped 5 bases, with 13 bases sitting between them. This CDR3 is 13 amino acids long. In nucleotides, the CDR3 is TGTGCCAGCAAACTCCGGGCGGGAGATACGCAGTATTTT. This codes for CASKLRAGDTQYF.

The rearrangement links TRBV20-1 to TRBJ2-7; D gene uncertain. V was pared by 3 bases and J by 3 bases, with 6 bases between. Germline V CDR1 and CDR2: DFQATT, SNEGSKA (reference sequence). CDR3 length: 11 amino acids. CDR3 sequence: CSARADYEQYF. The CDR3 DNA reads as TGCAGTGCTAGGGCTGACTACGAGCAGTACTTC.

In this sample, this clone turned up once. The chain is built from TRBV14 and TRBJ2-7; 7 bases are a match to TRBD1. The CDR3 runs to 14 residues. CDR1 and CDR2 from the germline V gene are SGHDN and FVKESK. V trimming: 2 bases; J trimming: 0 bases; junction bases outside the gene matches: 1. The CDR3 is CASSQRTGSYEQYF. For the CDR3, the DNA is TGTGCCAGCAGCCAAAGGACAGGCTCCTACGAGCAGTACTTC.

This clone was seen only a few times. The V and J genes are TRBV7-3 and TRBJ2-3; D is possibly TRBD1 (6 bases). From germline, CDR1 is SGHTA and CDR2 FQGTGA. The V end was cut by 1 base, the J end by 6 bases, with 14 bases between. The CDR3 totals 15 residues. Here the CDR3 reads CASSLMRLQGDTQYF. The CDR3, as DNA: TGTGCCAGCAGCTTAATGAGGCTCCAGGGGGATACGCAGTATTTT.

This clone has a single count. Written as DNA, the CDR3 is TGTGCCATCAGTGAGTCCCGTACAGGGACTGGGGCCAACGTCCTGACTTTC. Its translation is CAISESRTGTGANVLTF. The rearrangement joins TRBV10-3 to TRBJ2-6, with a weak D call TRBD1 (6 bases). The length of the CDR3 is 17 residues. The germline V gene has CDR1 ENHRY and CDR2 SYGVKD. V was clipped by 0 bases and J by 2 bases, with 11 bases between them.

The chain has TRBV30 and TRBJ2-4; D might be TRBD1 (5 bases). The CDR3 is made up of 13 amino acids. Per germline, CDR1 GTSNPN and CDR2 SVGIG (reference sequence). The V end was cut by 1 base, the J end by 9 bases, with 13 bases between. CDR3: CAWSAGRGGIQYF. The DNA for the CDR3 is TGTGCCTGGAGTGCCGGTAGGGGTGGCATTCAGTACTTC. The full variable domain, rest sourced from reference TRBV30 and TRBJ2-4, is SQTIHQWPATLVQPVGSPLSLECTVEGTSNPNLYWYRQAAGRGLQLLFYSVGIGQISSEVPQNLSASRPQDRQFILSSKKLLLSDSGFYLCAWSAGRGGIQYFGAGTRLSVL.

V and J are TRBV30 and TRBJ2-7; tentatively, D is TRBD1 (6 bases). Deletions cut 5 bases from V and 5 bases from J, with 16 bases between. This CDR3 has 13 amino acids. Germline CDR1 GTSNPN, CDR2 SVGIG (reference sequence). The CDR3 sequence: CAWGPGHLNEQYF. CDR3 bases: TGTGCCTGGGGGCCGGGACATCTTAACGAGCAGTACTTC.

The chain carries TRBV7-2 and TRBJ2-2; TRBD2 matches 9 bases. In germline, CDR1 is SGHTA, CDR2 FQGNSA. Losses at the gene ends were 1 base for V and 6 bases for J; bases not matched to a gene: 9. CDR3 length equals 17 residues. The DNA of the CDR3 is TGTGCCAGCAGCTTAGACCCCAGCGGGAGGACCGCCGGGGAGCTGTTTTTT. This gives the protein CASSLDPSGRTAGELFF.

CDR3 bases: TGTGCCAGCAGTCCCCTGGGGGGGGACCGCAATCAGCCCCAGCATTTT. Protein: CASSPLGGDRNQPQHF. The V and J genes are TRBV6-6 and TRBJ1-5, with a weak D call TRBD1 (5 bases). The V and J ends lost 5 bases and 2 bases respectively, with 16 bases between them. The CDR3 has 16 amino acids. CDR1 and CDR2 from the germline V gene are MNHNY and SVGAGI (reference sequence).